A single sample is the source of the 9 T cell receptor beta chains below, sequenced in a study of T cell responses to AZD1222 COVID-19 vaccine. Some clones are missing from TCRdb's copy, which holds only in-frame ones; the method was immunoSEQ multiplex PCR. The data show roughly 100,000 clones, 88% seen once. Sequences were derived from peripheral blood, sampled on day 0 of AZD1222 vaccination. These receptors originate from an adult in good health.

This chain joins TRBV19 and TRBJ2-1; D might be TRBD1 (6 bases). This CDR3 contains 17 residues. The germline V and J ends were trimmed by 6 bases and 0 bases, with 18 bases remaining between them. Germline V gene data show CDR1 as LNHDA and CDR2 as SQIVND (reference sequence). CDR3 in amino acids: CASSPYRTGSSYNEQFF. The CDR3, as DNA: TGTGCCAGTAGCCCTTACCGTACAGGGAGCTCCTACAATGAGCAGTTCTTC.

As DNA, the CDR3 is TGTGCCAGCAGCTTGGGACAGGGGGCGGAGGAGACCCAGTACTTC. It specifies CASSLGQGAEETQYF. The genes are TRBV7-7 and TRBJ2-5, with 12 bases identical to TRBD1. The CDR3 is 15 amino acids. V trimming: 3 bases; J trimming: 5 bases; junction bases outside the gene matches: 4. Per the germline V gene, CDR1 is SSHAT and CDR2 is FNYEAQ (reference sequence). Based on the CDR3 plus reference TRBV7-7 and TRBJ2-5, the full variable domain is GAGVSQSPRYKVTKRGQDVTLRCDPISSHATLYWYQQALGQGPEFLTYFNYEAQPDKSGLPSDRFSAERPEGSISTLTIQRTEQRDSAMYRCASSLGQGAEETQYFGPGTRLLVL.

The chain is built from TRBV28 and TRBJ1-2; D is perhaps TRBD1 (6 bases). Between the trimmed V and J ends, which lost 5 bases and 7 bases, there was a span of 14 bases. CDR3 length equals 13 residues. The germline V gene has CDR1 MDHEN and CDR2 SYDVKM. CDR3 nucleotides: TGTGCCAGCAGTCCCCCGGGGGCGCGTGGCTACACCTTC. The encoded protein is CASSPPGARGYTF.

The CDR3, as DNA: TGCGCCAGCAGCACCGGGACAGGGGTTTACGAGCAGTACTTC. It specifies CASSTGTGVYEQYF. The chain carries TRBV5-1 and TRBJ2-7; 10 nucleotides align to TRBD1. Germline V CDR1 and CDR2: SGHRS, YFSETQ. This CDR3 is 14 amino acids long. The trim removed 4 bases at V and 4 bases at J, leaving 5 bases unmatched.

The chain couples TRBV28 to TRBJ2-6; 8 bases match TRBD1. CDR1 is MDHEN and CDR2 is SYDVKM in the germline V gene. The CDR3 has 19 amino acids. Germline trimming cut 1 base from V and 0 bases from J; bases unmatched to any gene: 8. The CDR3: CASSLLLQGAYSGANVLTF. Here the CDR3 DNA reads TGTGCCAGCAGTTTATTACTTCAGGGGGCGTACTCTGGGGCCAACGTCCTGACTTTC.

The chain uses TRBV4-2 and TRBJ2-2; TRBD1 aligns across 9 bases. The CDR3 extends over 19 amino acids. CDR1 LGHNA and CDR2 YNFKEQ come from the germline V gene. Trimming removed 0 bases from V and 6 bases from J; junction bases left unmatched: 14. CDR3 DNA: TGTGCCAGCAGCCAAGATCTCGTACCGGGACAGGGAGAATCCGGGGAGCTGTTTTTT. Translation gives CASSQDLVPGQGESGELFF.

The chain carries TRBV9 and TRBJ2-2; D ambiguous. Trimming shortened V by 2 bases and J by 4 bases, and 9 bases separated the two germline ends. The V gene's germline CDR1 is SGDLS and CDR2 YYNGEE. CDR3 length: 14 amino acids. The CDR3 sequence: CASSVGTPTGELFF. The CDR3 DNA reads as TGTGCCAGCAGCGTGGGAACCCCCACCGGGGAGCTGTTTTTT.

This sequence joins TRBV2 and TRBJ2-2; D may be TRBD1 (5 bases). V lost 7 bases, J lost 4 bases, and 10 bases lay in between. Germline V gives CDR1 SNHLY, CDR2 FYNNEI. The length of the CDR3 is 13 residues. CDR3: CASTYRSTGELFF. CDR3 nucleotide sequence: TGTGCCAGCACCTACAGGAGCACCGGGGAGCTGTTTTTT.

V is TRBV5-6 and J is TRBJ2-1; 9 bases map to TRBD2. The CDR3 runs to 16 residues. The V gene's germline CDR1 is SGHDT and CDR2 YYEEEE. V shed 0 bases, J shed 0 bases, and the junction held 1 base outside the gene matches. CDR3 amino acids: CASSLEGLASYNEQFF. DNA for the CDR3: TGTGCCAGCAGCTTGGAGGGACTAGCCTCCTACAATGAGCAGTTCTTC.